A selection of T cell receptor beta chains follows, all from one sample in a study of vaccination and CD4 T cells after COVID-19. Their antigens remain unidentified. MiXCR, run by TCRdb on the PCR reads, gives a single entry per CDR3 protein. The sample shows around 7,800 distinct CDR3 sequences, over 35% of them seen only once. The sample consisted of CD4+ T cells from blood, cultured in vitro. The origin of the receptors is a human donor in good health. Both conserved end residues are part of each CDR3. The size of a clone is reported for some rows only, either as once, few or many, or as a class for expanded clones.

CDR3aa	v_gene	abundance
CASRAGTQETQYF	TRBV11-3	NA
CSARDFWTGYGNTIYF	TRBV20-1	NA
CASSYAQGYQPQHF	TRBV6-5	NA
CSAGQGQNYGYTF	TRBV20-1	few
CASSPGASGRLGNEQFF	TRBV7-3	NA
CASSLAGGYEQYF	TRBV28	once
CASSVKGQGEQFF	TRBV25-1	NA
CASSQAGLAGNTGELFF	TRBV4-3	NA
CASSPPFWTGAWGEQYF	TRBV6-2/TRBV6-3	NA
CASSLRTSGSDQYF	TRBV7-8	NA
CAWAWGGGYTF	TRBV30	NA
CASSLDPGLNTEAFF	TRBV5-6	once
CASSRWGNSNQPQHF	TRBV6-1	few